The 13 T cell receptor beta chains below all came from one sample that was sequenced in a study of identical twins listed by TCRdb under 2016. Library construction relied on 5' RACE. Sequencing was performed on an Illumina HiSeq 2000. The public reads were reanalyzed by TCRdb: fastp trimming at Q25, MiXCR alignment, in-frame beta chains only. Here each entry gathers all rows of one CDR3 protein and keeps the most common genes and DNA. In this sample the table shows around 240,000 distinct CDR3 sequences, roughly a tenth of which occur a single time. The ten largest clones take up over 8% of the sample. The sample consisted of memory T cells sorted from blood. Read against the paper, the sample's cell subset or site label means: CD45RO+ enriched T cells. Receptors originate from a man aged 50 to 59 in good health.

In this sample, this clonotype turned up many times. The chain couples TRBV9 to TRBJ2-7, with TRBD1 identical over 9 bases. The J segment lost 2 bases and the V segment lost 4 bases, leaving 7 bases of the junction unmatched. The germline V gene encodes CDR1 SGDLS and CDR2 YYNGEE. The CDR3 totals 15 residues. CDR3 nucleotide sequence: TGTGCCAGCAGCCTACGACAGGGGGGGACCTACGAGCAGTACTTC. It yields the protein CASSLRQGGTYEQYF.

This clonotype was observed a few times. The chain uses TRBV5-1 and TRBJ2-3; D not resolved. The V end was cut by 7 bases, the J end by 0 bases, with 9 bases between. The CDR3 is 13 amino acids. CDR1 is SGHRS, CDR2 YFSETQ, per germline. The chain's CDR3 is CASGSPSTDTQYF. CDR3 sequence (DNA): TGCGCCAGCGGATCCCCTAGCACAGATACGCAGTATTTT.

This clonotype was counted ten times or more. The CDR3 sequence: CASTKGPHTSNEKLFF. The CDR3 DNA reads TGCGCCAGCACCAAGGGGCCTCATACCTCTAATGAAAAACTGTTTTTT. The chain has TRBV4-1 and TRBJ1-4, with D maybe TRBD1 (5 bases). V shed 7 bases and J shed 3 bases, with 18 bases lying between them. Germline CDR1 MGHRA, CDR2 YSYEKL. This CDR3 has 16 amino acids.

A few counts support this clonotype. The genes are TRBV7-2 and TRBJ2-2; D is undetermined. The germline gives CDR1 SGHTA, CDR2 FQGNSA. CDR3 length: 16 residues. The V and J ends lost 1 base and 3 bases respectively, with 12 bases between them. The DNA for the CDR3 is TGTGCCAGCAGCTTAGGAGTAGAATACTACACCGGGGAGCTGTTTTTT. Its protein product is CASSLGVEYYTGELFF.

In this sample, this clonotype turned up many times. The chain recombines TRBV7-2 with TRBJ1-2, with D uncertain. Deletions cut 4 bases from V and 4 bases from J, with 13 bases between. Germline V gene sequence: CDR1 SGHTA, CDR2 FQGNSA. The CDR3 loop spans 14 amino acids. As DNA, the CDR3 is TGTGCCAGCAGCTACCCCGGGATGATCTATGGCTACACCTTC. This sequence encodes CASSYPGMIYGYTF. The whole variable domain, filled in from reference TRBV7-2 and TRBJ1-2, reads GAGVSQSPSNKVTEKGKDVELRCDPISGHTALYWYRQSLGQGLEFLIYFQGNSAPDKSGLPSDRFSAERTGGSVSTLTIQRTQQEDSAVYLCASSYPGMIYGYTFGSGTRLTVV.

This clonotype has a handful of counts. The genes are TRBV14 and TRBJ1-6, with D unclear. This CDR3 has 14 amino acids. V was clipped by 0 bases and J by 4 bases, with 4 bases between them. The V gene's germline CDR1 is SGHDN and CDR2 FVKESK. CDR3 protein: CASSQDWYNSPLHF. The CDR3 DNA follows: TGTGCCAGCAGCCAAGATTGGTATAATTCACCCCTCCACTTT.

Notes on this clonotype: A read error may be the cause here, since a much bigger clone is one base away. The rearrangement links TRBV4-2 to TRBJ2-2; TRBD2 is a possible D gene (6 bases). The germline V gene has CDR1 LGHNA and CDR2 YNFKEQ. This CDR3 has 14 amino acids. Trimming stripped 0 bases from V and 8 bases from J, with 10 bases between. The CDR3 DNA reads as TGTGCCAGCAGCCAAGATTCCCTAGCGGGGGAGCTGTTTTTT. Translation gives CASSQDSLAGELFF.

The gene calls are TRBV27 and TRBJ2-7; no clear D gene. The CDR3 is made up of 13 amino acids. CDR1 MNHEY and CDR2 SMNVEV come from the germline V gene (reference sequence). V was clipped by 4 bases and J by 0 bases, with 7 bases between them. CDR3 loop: CASSSQISYEQYF. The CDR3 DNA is TGTGCCAGCAGTTCCCAGATCTCCTACGAGCAGTACTTC.

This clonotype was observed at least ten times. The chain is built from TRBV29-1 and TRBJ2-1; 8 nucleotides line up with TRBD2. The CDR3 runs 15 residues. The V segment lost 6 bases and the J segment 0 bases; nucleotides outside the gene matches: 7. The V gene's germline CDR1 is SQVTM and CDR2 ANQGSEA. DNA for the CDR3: TGCAGCGTCCATCGGGGGGGGCCCTCCTACAATGAGCAGTTCTTC. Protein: CSVHRGGPSYNEQFF.

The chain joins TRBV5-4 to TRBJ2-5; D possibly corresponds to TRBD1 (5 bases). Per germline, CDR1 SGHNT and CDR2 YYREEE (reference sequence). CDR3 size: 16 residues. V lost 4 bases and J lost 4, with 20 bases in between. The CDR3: CASSLARVTGGETQYF. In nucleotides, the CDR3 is TGTGCCAGCAGCCTGGCAAGAGTCACAGGCGGAGAGACCCAGTACTTC.

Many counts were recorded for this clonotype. The CDR3 loop reads CASSLSRVAGREQFF. CDR3 nucleotide sequence: TGTGCCAGCAGTTTATCGAGGGTGGCGGGACGAGAGCAGTTCTTC. This chain uses TRBV12-3 or TRBV12-4 with TRBJ2-1; D possibly corresponds to TRBD2 (6 bases). The germline V and J ends were trimmed by 2 bases and 10 bases, with 18 bases remaining between them. This CDR3 spans 15 amino acids.

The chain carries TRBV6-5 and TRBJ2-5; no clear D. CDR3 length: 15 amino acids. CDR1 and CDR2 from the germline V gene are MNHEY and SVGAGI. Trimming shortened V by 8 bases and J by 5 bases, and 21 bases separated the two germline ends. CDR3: CASGYDTAWSETQYF. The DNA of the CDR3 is TGTGCCAGCGGATACGACACGGCCTGGAGTGAGACCCAGTACTTC.

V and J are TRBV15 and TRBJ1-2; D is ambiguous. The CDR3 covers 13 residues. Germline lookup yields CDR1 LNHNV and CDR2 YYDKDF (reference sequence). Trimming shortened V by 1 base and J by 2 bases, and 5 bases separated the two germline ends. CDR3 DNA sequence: TGTGCCACCAGCAGAGCCACCAACTATGGCTACACCTTC. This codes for CATSRATNYGYTF.